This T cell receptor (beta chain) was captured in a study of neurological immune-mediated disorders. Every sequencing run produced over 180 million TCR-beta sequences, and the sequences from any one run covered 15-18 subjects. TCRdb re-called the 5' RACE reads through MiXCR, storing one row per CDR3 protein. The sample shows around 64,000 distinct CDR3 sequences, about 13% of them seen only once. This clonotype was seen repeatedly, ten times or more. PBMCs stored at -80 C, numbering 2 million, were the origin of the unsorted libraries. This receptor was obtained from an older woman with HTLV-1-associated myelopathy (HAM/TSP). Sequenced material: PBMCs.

The CDR3, as DNA: TGTGCCATCAGTGCTACCGGGACAGGCCCGTCCTACGAGCAGTACTTC. Its protein is CAISATGTGPSYEQYF. This rearrangement joins TRBV10-3 to TRBJ2-7; 8 nucleotides line up with TRBD1. The CDR3 runs to 16 residues. V gave up 4 bases and J gave up 1 base; unmatched junction bases: 9. From germline, CDR1 is ENHRY and CDR2 SYGVKD.